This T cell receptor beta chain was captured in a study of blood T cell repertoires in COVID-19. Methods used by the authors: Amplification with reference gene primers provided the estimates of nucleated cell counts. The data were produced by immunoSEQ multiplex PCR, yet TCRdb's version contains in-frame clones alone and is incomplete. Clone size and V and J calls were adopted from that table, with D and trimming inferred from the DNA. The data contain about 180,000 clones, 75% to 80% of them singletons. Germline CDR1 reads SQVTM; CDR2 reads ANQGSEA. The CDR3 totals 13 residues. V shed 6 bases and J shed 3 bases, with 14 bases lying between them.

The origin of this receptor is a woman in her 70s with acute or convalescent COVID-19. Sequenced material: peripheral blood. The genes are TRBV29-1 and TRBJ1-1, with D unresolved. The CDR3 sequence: CSVLYGWDTEAFF. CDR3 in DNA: TGCAGCGTGCTTTACGGGTGGGACACTGAAGCTTTCTTT.